This T cell receptor (beta chain) originates from a study of T cells in Graves' hyperthyroidism and ophthalmopathy. On the study more broadly: The blood sample was taken at first diagnosis, before treatment began.

Exclusions: uncontrolled infection, other autoimmune disease, pregnancy, lactation. Diagnostic decisions used clinical symptoms, serum thyroxine and TRAb, thyroid ultrasound and orbital computed tomography. RNA transcripts served as the template for amplifying TCR beta CDR3 regions. HTBI primers were employed in a first-round RT-PCR of the TCR CDR3. Each CDR3 protein gets one entry after TCRdb re-called the multiplex PCR reads with MiXCR. The data contain under 250,000 distinct CDR3 sequences, about 25% of them singletons. Study-wide results and caveats: Blood also held most thyroid clonotypes expanded beyond 0.001.

V lost 5 bases and J lost 2; bases outside the gene matches: 8. Germline values: CDR1 MDHEN, CDR2 SYDVKM. This CDR3 has 16 amino acids. This clonotype was recorded at least ten times. Its antigen is currently unknown. The V and J genes are TRBV28 and TRBJ2-7; TRBD1 aligns across 11 bases. The sample comprised blood. This sequence originates from a woman in her thirties or forties with Graves' ophthalmopathy. The CDR3 region is CASSHLPGQGAYEQYF. In nucleotides, the CDR3 is TGTGCCAGCAGTCATCTACCGGGACAGGGGGCCTACGAGCAGTACTTC.